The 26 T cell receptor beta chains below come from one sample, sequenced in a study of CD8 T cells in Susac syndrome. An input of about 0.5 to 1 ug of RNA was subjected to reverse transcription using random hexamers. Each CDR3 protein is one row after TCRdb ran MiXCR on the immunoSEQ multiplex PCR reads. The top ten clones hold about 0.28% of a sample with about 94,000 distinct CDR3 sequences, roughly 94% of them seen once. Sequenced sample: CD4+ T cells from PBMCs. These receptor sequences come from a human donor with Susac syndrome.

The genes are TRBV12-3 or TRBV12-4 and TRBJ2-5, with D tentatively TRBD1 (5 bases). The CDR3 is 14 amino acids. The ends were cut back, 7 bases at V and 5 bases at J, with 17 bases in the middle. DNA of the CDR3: TGTGCCAGCACCACGACAGTGAAGTGGGAGACCCAGTACTTC. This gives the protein CASTTTVKWETQYF.

CDR3 loop: CASSVDPDTSTQYF. The CDR3 coding sequence is TGTGCCAGCAGCGTAGATCCGGACACTTCTACGCAGTATTTT. V gene TRBV9 combines with J gene TRBJ2-3, with TRBD1 as a possible D gene (5 bases). This CDR3 is built from 14 residues. Germline-derived CDR1 and CDR2 are SGDLS and YYNGEE. V lost 0 bases to trimming and J lost 8 bases, with 13 bases between them.

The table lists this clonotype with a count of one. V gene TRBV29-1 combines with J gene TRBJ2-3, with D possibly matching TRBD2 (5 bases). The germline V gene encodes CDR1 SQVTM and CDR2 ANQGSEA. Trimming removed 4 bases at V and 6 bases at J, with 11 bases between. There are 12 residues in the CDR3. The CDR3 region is CSVVEGRDTQYF. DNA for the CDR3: TGCAGCGTTGTTGAGGGTCGCGATACGCAGTATTTT.

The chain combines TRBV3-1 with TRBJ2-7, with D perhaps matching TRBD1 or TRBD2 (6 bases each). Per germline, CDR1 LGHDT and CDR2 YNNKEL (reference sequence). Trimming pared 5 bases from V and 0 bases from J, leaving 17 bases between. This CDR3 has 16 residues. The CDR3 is CASSSPPGASSYEQYF. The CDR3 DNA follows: TGTGCCAGCAGCTCCCCCCCGGGGGCTAGCTCCTACGAGCAGTACTTC.

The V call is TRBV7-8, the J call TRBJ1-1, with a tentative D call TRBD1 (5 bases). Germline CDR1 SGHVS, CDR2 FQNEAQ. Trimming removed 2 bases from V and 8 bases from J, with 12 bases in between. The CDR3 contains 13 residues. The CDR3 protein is CASSLRWGPEAFF. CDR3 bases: TGTGCCAGCAGCTTAAGATGGGGACCCGAAGCTTTCTTT.

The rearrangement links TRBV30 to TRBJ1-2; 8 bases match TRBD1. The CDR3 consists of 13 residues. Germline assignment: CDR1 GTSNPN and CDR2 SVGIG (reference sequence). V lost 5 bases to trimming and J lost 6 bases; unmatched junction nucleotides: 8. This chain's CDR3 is CAWAPGTGHGYTF. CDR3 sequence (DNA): TGTGCCTGGGCTCCCGGGACAGGCCATGGCTACACCTTC.

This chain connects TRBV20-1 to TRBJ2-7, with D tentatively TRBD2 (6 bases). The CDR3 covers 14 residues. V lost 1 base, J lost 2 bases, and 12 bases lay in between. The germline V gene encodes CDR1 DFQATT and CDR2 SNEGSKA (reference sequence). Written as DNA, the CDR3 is TGCAGTGCTAGAGTGAAGGGACTGACCTACGAGCAGTACTTC. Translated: CSARVKGLTYEQYF.

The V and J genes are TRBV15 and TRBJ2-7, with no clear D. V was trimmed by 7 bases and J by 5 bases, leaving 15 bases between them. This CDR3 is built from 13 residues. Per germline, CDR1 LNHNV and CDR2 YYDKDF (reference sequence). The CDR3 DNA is TGTGCCACCACAGGAGAAATAGGGAACGAGCAGTACTTC. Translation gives CATTGEIGNEQYF.

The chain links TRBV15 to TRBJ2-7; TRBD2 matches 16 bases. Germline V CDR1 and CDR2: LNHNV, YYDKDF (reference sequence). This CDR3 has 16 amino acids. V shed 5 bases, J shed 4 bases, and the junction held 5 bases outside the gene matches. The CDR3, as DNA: TGTGCCACCAGCTCGGGACTAGCGGGGGGGCCGTACGAGCAGTACTTC. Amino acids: CATSSGLAGGPYEQYF.

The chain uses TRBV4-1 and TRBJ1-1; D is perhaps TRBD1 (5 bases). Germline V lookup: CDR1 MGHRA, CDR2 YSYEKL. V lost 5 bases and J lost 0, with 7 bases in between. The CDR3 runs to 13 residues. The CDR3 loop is CASSGGVNTEAFF. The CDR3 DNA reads TGCGCCAGCAGCGGGGGAGTGAACACTGAAGCTTTCTTT.

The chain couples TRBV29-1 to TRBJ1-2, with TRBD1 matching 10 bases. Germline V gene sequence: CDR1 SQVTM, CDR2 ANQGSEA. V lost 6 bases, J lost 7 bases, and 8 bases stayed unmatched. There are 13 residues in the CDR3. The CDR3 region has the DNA TGCAGCGTATTGACAGGGGGCAAGGGTGGCTACACCTTC. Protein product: CSVLTGGKGGYTF.

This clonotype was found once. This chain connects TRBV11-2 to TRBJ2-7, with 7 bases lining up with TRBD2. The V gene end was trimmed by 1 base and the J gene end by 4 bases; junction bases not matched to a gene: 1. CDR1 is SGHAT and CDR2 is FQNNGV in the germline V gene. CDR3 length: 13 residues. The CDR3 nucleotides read TGTGCCAGCAGCTTAGGGGAGGGATACGAGCAGTACTTC. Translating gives CASSLGEGYEQYF. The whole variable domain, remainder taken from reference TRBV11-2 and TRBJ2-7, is EAGVAQSPRYKIIEKRQSVAFWCNPISGHATLYWYQQILGQGPKLLIQFQNNGVVDDSQLPKDRFSAERLKGVDSTLKIQPAKLEDSAVYLCASSLGEGYEQYFGPGTRLTVT.

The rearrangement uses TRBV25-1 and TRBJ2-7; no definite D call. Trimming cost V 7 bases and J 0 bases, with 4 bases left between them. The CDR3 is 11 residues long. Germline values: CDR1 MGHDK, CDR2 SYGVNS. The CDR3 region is CASTHSYEQYF. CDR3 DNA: TGTGCCAGCACCCACTCCTACGAGCAGTACTTC.

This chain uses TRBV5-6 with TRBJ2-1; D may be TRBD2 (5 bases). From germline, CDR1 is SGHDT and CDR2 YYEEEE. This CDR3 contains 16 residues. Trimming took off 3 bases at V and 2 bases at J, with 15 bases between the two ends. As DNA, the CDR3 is TGTGCCAGCAGCTCCGTCCTGACTATCCCCTACAATGAGCAGTTCTTC. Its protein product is CASSSVLTIPYNEQFF.

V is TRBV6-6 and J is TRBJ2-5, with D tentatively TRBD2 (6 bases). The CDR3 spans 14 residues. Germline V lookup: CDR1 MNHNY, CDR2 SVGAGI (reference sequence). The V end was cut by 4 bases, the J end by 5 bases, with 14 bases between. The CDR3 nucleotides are TGTGCCAGCAGTTCCTTCGGGACTCGGGAGACCCAGTACTTC. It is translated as CASSSFGTRETQYF.

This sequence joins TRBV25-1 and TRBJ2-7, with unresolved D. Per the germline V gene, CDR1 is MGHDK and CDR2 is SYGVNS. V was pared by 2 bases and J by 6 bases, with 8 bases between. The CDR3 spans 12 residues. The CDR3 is CASSELLGEQYF. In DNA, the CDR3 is TGTGCCAGCAGTGAACTTTTGGGCGAGCAGTACTTC.

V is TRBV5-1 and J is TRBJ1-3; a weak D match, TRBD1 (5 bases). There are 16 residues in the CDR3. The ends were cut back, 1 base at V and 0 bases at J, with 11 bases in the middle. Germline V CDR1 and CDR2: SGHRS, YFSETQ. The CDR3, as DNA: TGCGCCAGCAGCTTGAATGTGGGGCCCTCTGGAAACACCATATATTTT. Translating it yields CASSLNVGPSGNTIYF.

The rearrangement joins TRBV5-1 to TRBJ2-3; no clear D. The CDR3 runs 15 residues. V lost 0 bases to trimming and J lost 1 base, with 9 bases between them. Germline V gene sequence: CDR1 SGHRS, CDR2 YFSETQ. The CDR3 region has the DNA TGCGCCAGCAGCTTGGTTGGCACCGGCACAGATACGCAGTATTTT. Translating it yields CASSLVGTGTDTQYF.

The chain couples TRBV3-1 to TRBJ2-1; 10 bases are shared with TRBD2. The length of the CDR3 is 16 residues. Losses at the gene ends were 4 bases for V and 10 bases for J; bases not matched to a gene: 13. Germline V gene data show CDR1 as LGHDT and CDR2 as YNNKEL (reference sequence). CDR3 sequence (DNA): TGTGCCAGCAGCCCCTTAAAGCGGGGGGGGACCAGCGAGCAGTTCTTC. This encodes CASSPLKRGGTSEQFF.

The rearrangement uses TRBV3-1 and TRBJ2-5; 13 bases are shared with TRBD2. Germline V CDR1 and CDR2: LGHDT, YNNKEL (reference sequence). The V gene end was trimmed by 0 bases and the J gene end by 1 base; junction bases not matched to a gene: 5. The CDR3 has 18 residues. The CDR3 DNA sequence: TGTGCCAGCAGCCAAGATGAGGGACTAGCGGGGCTCCAAGAGACCCAGTACTTC. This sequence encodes CASSQDEGLAGLQETQYF.

In DNA, the CDR3 is TGCAGTGCTAGCAAAGGTTCACCCCTCCACTTT. It is translated as CSASKGSPLHF. The chain combines TRBV20-1 with TRBJ1-6, with unresolved D. Germline assignment: CDR1 DFQATT and CDR2 SNEGSKA (reference sequence). The CDR3 loop spans 11 amino acids. The V end was cut by 3 bases, the J end by 9 bases, with 6 bases between.

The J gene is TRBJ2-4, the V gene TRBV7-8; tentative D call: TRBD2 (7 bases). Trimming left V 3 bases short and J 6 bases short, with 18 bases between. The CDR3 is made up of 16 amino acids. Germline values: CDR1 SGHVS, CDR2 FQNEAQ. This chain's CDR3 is CASSFDPTGGLNIQYF. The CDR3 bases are TGTGCCAGCAGCTTTGACCCGACGGGGGGCCTAAACATTCAGTACTTC.

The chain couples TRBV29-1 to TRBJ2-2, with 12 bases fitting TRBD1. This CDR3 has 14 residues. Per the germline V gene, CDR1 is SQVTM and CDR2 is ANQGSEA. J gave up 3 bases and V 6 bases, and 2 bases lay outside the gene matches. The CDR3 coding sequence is TGCAGCGTGGGACAGGGGGCGGACACCGGGGAGCTGTTTTTT. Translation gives CSVGQGADTGELFF.

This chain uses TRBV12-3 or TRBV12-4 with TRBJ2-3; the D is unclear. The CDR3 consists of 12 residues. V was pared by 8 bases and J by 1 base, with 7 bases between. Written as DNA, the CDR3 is TGTGCCAGCCGGTTCGGCACAGATACGCAGTATTTT. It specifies CASRFGTDTQYF.

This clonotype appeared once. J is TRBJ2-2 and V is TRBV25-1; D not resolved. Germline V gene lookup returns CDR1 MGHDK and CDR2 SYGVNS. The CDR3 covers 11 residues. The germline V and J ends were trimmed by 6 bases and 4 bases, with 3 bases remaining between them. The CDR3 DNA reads TGTGCCAGCAGAGCCACCGGGGAGCTGTTTTTT. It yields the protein CASRATGELFF.

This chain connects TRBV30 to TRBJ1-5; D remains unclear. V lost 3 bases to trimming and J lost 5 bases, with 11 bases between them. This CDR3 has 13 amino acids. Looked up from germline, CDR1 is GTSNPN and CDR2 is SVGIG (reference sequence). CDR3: CAWRGALYQPQHF. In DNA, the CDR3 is TGTGCCTGGAGGGGAGCGCTTTATCAGCCCCAGCATTTT.